This T cell receptor beta chain was sequenced for a study of T cell responses to AZD1222 COVID-19 vaccine. V dropped 1 base and J dropped 9 bases, with 7 bases sitting between them. Germline V gene sequence: CDR1 SGHDN, CDR2 FVKESK. The CDR3 spans 13 residues. In regard to this clone: Its specificity is unknown.

Study-level points and caveats: Nearly half of spike-specific TCRs reportedly target unmutated variant regions. The repertoires were collected only after the peak T cell response.

Clones were read by immunoSEQ multiplex PCR, and TCRdb kept only the in-frame ones, dropping some. In the table there are some 120,000 clones, 87% of which are singletons. The clonotype comes from an adult in good health. The chain has TRBV14 and TRBJ1-6, with D hard to call. The sample here was peripheral blood, taken on day 0 of AZD1222 vaccination. The CDR3 here is CASSQASGSPLHF. The CDR3 DNA sequence: TGTGCCAGCAGCCAAGCCTCCGGTTCACCCCTCCACTTT.